Below are 32 T cell receptor beta chains sequenced from a single sample in a study of blood T cell repertoires in COVID-19. Method: immunoSEQ multiplex PCR; TCRdb's copy keeps in-frame clones and lacks some. The sample has roughly 120,000 clones; around 80% are singletons. The material sequenced was peripheral blood. The receptors come from a man between 65 and 85 years old with active or convalescent COVID-19.

The genes are TRBV2 and TRBJ2-3; D may be TRBD1 (6 bases). This CDR3 comprises 15 residues. Trimming took off 2 bases at V and 3 bases at J, with 12 bases between the two ends. Germline lookup yields CDR1 SNHLY and CDR2 FYNNEI. The CDR3 sequence is CASSELGAITDTQYF. CDR3 bases: TGTGCCAGCAGTGAATTGGGGGCTATTACAGATACGCAGTATTTT.

The rearrangement joins TRBV6-5 to TRBJ1-6; possibly TRBD1 for D (6 bases). CDR1 and CDR2 (germline): MNHEY, SVGAGI. This CDR3 is 15 amino acids long. V lost 7 bases to trimming and J lost 4 bases, with 14 bases between them. The CDR3 loop is CASKKAGDYNSPLHF. The CDR3 DNA follows: TGTGCCAGCAAAAAGGCAGGGGATTATAATTCACCCCTCCACTTT.

This chain links TRBV3-1 (or the pseudogene TRBV3-2) with TRBJ1-2; D call uncertain. Germline V gene data show CDR1 as LGHDT and CDR2 as YNNKEL (reference sequence). Trimming removed 1 base at V and 13 bases at J, with 22 bases between. CDR3 length: 15 amino acids. CDR3 amino acids: CASSQAWVAGRGVTF. The CDR3 nucleotides read TGTGCCAGCAGCCAAGCCTGGGTGGCGGGTCGGGGAGTCACCTTC.

This chain uses TRBV19 with TRBJ2-2; TRBD2 might be the D (6 bases). The CDR3 runs to 17 residues. Germline CDR1 LNHDA, CDR2 SQIVND (reference sequence). V was trimmed by 1 base and J by 8 bases, leaving 20 bases between them. CDR3 DNA sequence: TGTGCCAGTAGTATAGCTTTTGGAGGGCGTCCCCCTGGGGAGCTGTTTTTT. Its translation: CASSIAFGGRPPGELFF.

This clone was seen once. The rearrangement links TRBV2 to TRBJ2-3; a possible D gene is TRBD2 (6 bases). The CDR3 totals 15 residues. CDR1 and CDR2 from the germline V gene are SNHLY and FYNNEI. V was trimmed by 2 bases and J by 0 bases, leaving 9 bases between them. This CDR3 reads CASSETRGSTDTQYF. The CDR3 region has the DNA TGTGCCAGCAGTGAAACGCGGGGCAGCACAGATACGCAGTATTTT. Together with reference TRBV2 and TRBJ2-3, the CDR3 gives the full variable domain: EPEVTQTPSHQVTQMGQEVILRCVPISNHLYFYWYRQILGQKVEFLVSFYNNEISEKSEIFDDQFSVERPDGSNFTLKIRSTKLEDSAMYFCASSETRGSTDTQYFGPGTRLTVL.

The rearrangement uses TRBV2 and TRBJ1-4; weak D call: TRBD1 (5 bases). Germline assignment: CDR1 SNHLY and CDR2 FYNNEI. Trimming removed 7 bases from V and 4 bases from J, with 19 bases in between. This CDR3 has 16 residues. The CDR3 region is CASNRGGYSGNEKLFF. The CDR3 nucleotides are TGTGCCAGCAACCGGGGGGGGTATAGTGGTAATGAAAAACTGTTTTTT.

The rearrangement joins TRBV13 to TRBJ2-3; TRBD2 might be the D (5 bases). The V end was cut by 0 bases, the J end by 4 bases, with 8 bases between. The CDR3 runs to 14 residues. Germline values: CDR1 PRHDT, CDR2 FYEKMQ (reference sequence). CDR3 loop: CASSLGGSADTQYF. The CDR3 coding sequence is TGTGCCAGCAGCTTAGGAGGTAGCGCAGATACGCAGTATTTT.

This chain connects TRBV28 to TRBJ2-7, with 12 bases aligning to TRBD2. The junction had 7 bases not matched to a gene; V was cut back by 7 bases and J by 3 bases. Germline V CDR1 and CDR2: MDHEN, SYDVKM. The CDR3 has 15 residues. The CDR3 DNA follows: TGTGCCAGCAACCAACTAGCGGGAGGACTCTACGAGCAGTACTTC. It encodes CASNQLAGGLYEQYF.

This chain uses TRBV7-3 with TRBJ2-5, with unresolved D. CDR3 length: 13 amino acids. Deletions cut 5 bases from V and 5 bases from J, with 12 bases between. In germline, CDR1 is SGHTA, CDR2 FQGTGA. The CDR3 loop reads CASSRGTLETQYF. The CDR3 bases are TGTGCCAGCAGCAGAGGAACATTGGAGACCCAGTACTTC.

The chain carries TRBV29-1 and TRBJ2-2; TRBD1 matches 7 bases. Looked up from germline, CDR1 is SQVTM and CDR2 is ANQGSEA. The CDR3 consists of 13 residues. With V trimmed by 4 bases and J by 7 bases, 6 bases remained unmatched. The CDR3 reads CSVAVTGHGELFF. The CDR3 DNA sequence: TGCAGCGTTGCCGTGACAGGGCACGGGGAGCTGTTTTTT.

V gene TRBV28 combines with J gene TRBJ2-7; 8 bases line up with TRBD1. The CDR3 extends over 14 amino acids. Germline V CDR1 and CDR2: MDHEN, SYDVKM. The J segment lost 3 bases and the V segment lost 7 bases, leaving 8 bases of the junction unmatched. The CDR3 region is CASILDRAHYEQYF. The CDR3 DNA is TGTGCCAGCATCCTGGACAGGGCCCACTACGAGCAGTACTTC.

J is TRBJ2-5 and V is TRBV5-4, with D tentatively TRBD2 (5 bases). Looked up from germline, CDR1 is SGHNT and CDR2 is YYREEE (reference sequence). Trimming shortened V by 4 bases and J by 1 base, and 14 bases separated the two germline ends. The CDR3 runs 15 residues. This chain's CDR3 is CASSGGSLPQETQYF. As DNA, the CDR3 is TGTGCCAGCAGCGGAGGATCCCTCCCCCAAGAGACCCAGTACTTC.

V gene TRBV5-4 combines with J gene TRBJ1-3; 9 nucleotides align to TRBD1. The CDR3 contains 16 residues. After removal of 4 bases from V and 4 bases from J, the junction contained 9 bases not matched to a gene. The germline V gene encodes CDR1 SGHNT and CDR2 YYREEE (reference sequence). The CDR3 DNA reads TGTGCCAGCAGCCGGCCGGGACAGGGTACGGGAAACACCATATATTTT. It is translated as CASSRPGQGTGNTIYF.

This clone was seen a handful of times. This chain links TRBV28 with TRBJ2-1; 9 bases fit TRBD1. The CDR3 has 17 residues. Unmatched junction bases numbered 11, after V lost 6 bases and J lost 2 bases. Germline V gives CDR1 MDHEN, CDR2 SYDVKM. The CDR3, as DNA: TGTGCCAGCAGCACCAAGGACCGGGACAGGGCCTACAATGAGCAGTTCTTC. Translation gives CASSTKDRDRAYNEQFF.

The chain joins TRBV28 to TRBJ1-5, with 8 bases matching TRBD1. Germline CDR1 reads MDHEN; CDR2 reads SYDVKM. The trim removed 7 bases at V and 4 bases at J, leaving 6 bases unmatched. The CDR3 loop spans 14 amino acids. The CDR3 nucleotides are TGTGCCAGCATCCAGGACAGGGAGAATCAGCCCCAGCATTTT. This translates into CASIQDRENQPQHF.

In its sample, this clone was seen once. V and J are TRBV5-5 and TRBJ2-2; D might be TRBD2 (6 bases). Germline V gene lookup returns CDR1 SGHKS and CDR2 YYEKEE (reference sequence). CDR3 length: 15 residues. The V and J ends lost 1 base and 5 bases respectively, with 12 bases between them. This chain's CDR3 is CASSLTGVGTGELFF. DNA of the CDR3: TGTGCCAGCAGCTTGACGGGAGTGGGGACCGGGGAGCTGTTTTTT.

CDR3 sequence reads: CASSPPGGLSSYNEQFF. The DNA for the CDR3 is TGTGCCAGCAGCCCGCCGGGGGGCTTAAGCTCCTACAATGAGCAGTTCTTC. The V gene is TRBV3-1 (or the pseudogene TRBV3-2), the J gene TRBJ2-1; D might be TRBD2 (7 bases). From germline, CDR1 is LGHDT and CDR2 YNNKEL (reference sequence). Deletions cut 4 bases from V and 0 bases from J, with 16 bases between. CDR3 length: 17 amino acids.

The chain uses TRBV7-3 and TRBJ2-1; 9 positions match TRBD1. The germline V gene encodes CDR1 SGHTA and CDR2 FQGTGA. The ends lost 5 bases at V and 2 bases at J; junction bases unmatched: 10. This CDR3 spans 17 amino acids. This CDR3 is CASSPLAGQGAYNEQFF. The CDR3 DNA sequence: TGTGCCAGCAGCCCCCTTGCGGGACAGGGAGCCTACAATGAGCAGTTCTTC.

This chain connects TRBV4-2 to TRBJ1-4; D not resolved. Trimming pared 0 bases from V and 5 bases from J, leaving 13 bases between. Germline CDR1 and CDR2: LGHNA and YNFKEQ. The CDR3 sequence is 16 residues long. CDR3 protein: CASSQDRGGLNEKLFF. CDR3 sequence (DNA): TGTGCCAGCAGCCAAGATCGAGGAGGCCTAAATGAAAAACTGTTTTTT.

The chain uses TRBV28 and TRBJ2-6; D is undetermined. Per germline, CDR1 MDHEN and CDR2 SYDVKM. Trimming left V 3 bases short and J 0 bases short, with 6 bases between. The CDR3 has 15 residues. CDR3 DNA: TGTGCCAGCAGTTTCGGAGACTCTGGGGCCAACGTCCTGACTTTC. It is translated as CASSFGDSGANVLTF. The full variable domain, completed using reference TRBV28 and TRBJ2-6, is DVKVTQSSRYLVKRTGEKVFLECVQDMDHENMFWYRQDPGLGLRLIYFSYDVKMKEKGDIPEGYSVSREKKERFSLILESASTNQTSMYLCASSFGDSGANVLTFGAGSRLTVL.

The CDR3 bases are TGCGCCAGCAGTGATTACGTGGACAGGGGAGGAGTGAGAGTAATGAATGAGCAGTTCTTC. Residues: CASSDYVDRGGVRVMNEQFF. The gene calls are TRBV10-2 and TRBJ2-1; the match to TRBD1 covers 9 bases. The CDR3 length is 20 residues. Germline V CDR1 and CDR2: WSHSY, SAAADI. V dropped 3 bases and J dropped 7; count of bases not matched to a gene: 22.

CDR3 nucleotide sequence: TGCGCCAGCCGTCCTACAGGGCGGTACGAGCAGTACTTC. This sequence encodes CASRPTGRYEQYF. This chain links TRBV5-1 with TRBJ2-7; perhaps TRBD1 as D (6 bases). The CDR3 runs to 13 residues. CDR1 and CDR2 from the germline V gene are SGHRS and YFSETQ. V lost 7 bases, J lost 4 bases, and 15 bases lay in between.

The V and J genes are TRBV2 and TRBJ2-7; the D gene is possibly TRBD2 (7 bases). V dropped 8 bases and J dropped 3 bases, with 23 bases sitting between them. This CDR3 spans 16 amino acids. CDR1 and CDR2 (germline): SNHLY, FYNNEI. The CDR3 sequence is CASSGGTGAPLYEQYF. In DNA form, the CDR3 reads TGTGCCAGCTCGGGGGGAACGGGGGCTCCCCTCTACGAGCAGTACTTC. Filled out from reference TRBV2 and TRBJ2-7, the complete variable domain reads EPEVTQTPSHQVTQMGQEVILRCVPISNHLYFYWYRQILGQKVEFLVSFYNNEISEKSEIFDDQFSVERPDGSNFTLKIRSTKLEDSAMYFCASSGGTGAPLYEQYFGPGTRLTVT.

The sample holds one count of this clone. This CDR3 is CASSRGQEDTEAFF. CDR3 nucleotide sequence: TGTGCCAGCTCACGAGGACAGGAAGACACTGAAGCTTTCTTT. The chain links TRBV18 to TRBJ1-1; 7 bases are shared with TRBD1. Germline-derived CDR1 and CDR2 are KGHSH and LQKENI. This CDR3 has 14 residues. V shed 4 bases and J 3 bases; nucleotides not matched to a gene: 5.

The V call is TRBV30, the J call TRBJ2-5; D call uncertain. The CDR3 consists of 11 residues. Between the trimmed V and J ends, which lost 4 bases and 5 bases, there was a span of 8 bases. Germline V CDR1 and CDR2: GTSNPN, SVGIG (reference sequence). CDR3 DNA sequence: TGTGCCTGGACGGGTCTTGAGACCCAGTACTTC. Amino acids: CAWTGLETQYF.

This clone showed up just once. One end of the junction is discordant with germline, which a read error may explain. This sequence joins TRBV5-1 and TRBJ2-1, with 11 bases matching TRBD2. The CDR3 runs 12 residues. Germline-derived CDR1 and CDR2 are SGHRS and YFSETQ. CDR3 bases: TGCGCCAGCAGCCCCTCGGGACTAGCGGTAGTCTTC. It encodes CASSPSGLAVVF.

This chain joins TRBV5-1 and TRBJ1-1; 7 positions match TRBD1. The CDR3 extends over 16 amino acids. CDR1 is SGHRS, CDR2 YFSETQ, per germline. Germline trimming cut 0 bases from V and 5 bases from J; bases unmatched to any gene: 10. The CDR3 nucleotides read TGCGCCAGCAGCTTGGCGGAGGGGGCAAGGGGAACTGAAGCTTTCTTT. Protein sequence: CASSLAEGARGTEAFF.

The rearrangement uses TRBV6-5 and TRBJ1-5; possible D gene TRBD1, 5 bases. The CDR3 extends over 14 amino acids. V was trimmed by 2 bases and J by 5 bases, leaving 10 bases between them. Germline V gene data show CDR1 as MNHEY and CDR2 as SVGAGI. The CDR3 DNA reads TGTGCCAGCAGTTACCTAGGGGCCCATCAGCCCCAGCATTTT. It yields the protein CASSYLGAHQPQHF.

The V gene is TRBV6-5, the J gene TRBJ1-3; no reliable D call. There are 15 residues in the CDR3. The V end was cut by 5 bases, the J end by 2 bases, with 13 bases between. Germline V gene sequence: CDR1 MNHEY, CDR2 SVGAGI. The DNA of the CDR3 is TGTGCCAGCAGTCATACCGACACGCCTGGAAACACCATATATTTT. Protein: CASSHTDTPGNTIYF.

The chain links TRBV19 to TRBJ1-2; tentatively, D is TRBD1 (5 bases). CDR1 is LNHDA, CDR2 SQIVND, per germline (reference sequence). V was shortened by 3 bases and J by 4 bases, with 18 bases between the two germline ends. The CDR3 loop spans 16 amino acids. The CDR3 DNA reads as TGTGCCAGTAGTATGGGGCGGACGTCGCTTGGCTATGGCTACACCTTC. Its translation: CASSMGRTSLGYGYTF.

V usage is TRBV6-5 and J usage is TRBJ1-5; TRBD1 agrees at 8 bases. The CDR3 is 15 amino acids. The J segment lost 6 bases and the V segment lost 5 bases, leaving 9 bases of the junction unmatched. From germline, CDR1 is MNHEY and CDR2 SVGAGI. DNA of the CDR3: TGTGCCAGCAGTCCAAACCAGGGGGCAGGTCAGCCCCAGCATTTT. Encoded protein: CASSPNQGAGQPQHF.

The chain is built from TRBV10-2 and TRBJ2-7; perhaps TRBD2 as D (6 bases). The ends were cut back, 8 bases at V and 2 bases at J, with 16 bases in the middle. CDR1 WSHSY and CDR2 SAAADI come from the germline V gene. The CDR3 has 14 amino acids. CDR3 sequence: CASAWRDRPYEQYF. The DNA for the CDR3 is TGCGCCAGCGCGTGGCGGGACCGACCCTACGAGCAGTACTTC.